The 24 T cell receptor beta chains presented below share a single source sample, sequenced in a study of blood T cell repertoires in COVID-19. TCRdb keeps only in-frame clones here, not all; method: immunoSEQ multiplex PCR. The top ten clones hold roughly 2.4% of a sample with approximately 150,000 clones, around 86% of them seen once. Source material: peripheral blood. These receptors were taken from a woman at least 80 years old with COVID-19, enrolled during active disease.

This clone was found once. The chain carries TRBV2 and TRBJ2-7, with D possibly TRBD1 on 5 matching bases. The CDR3 runs to 13 residues. Germline V gene sequence: CDR1 SNHLY, CDR2 FYNNEI. V lost 3 bases and J lost 3, with 9 bases in between. The CDR3 region has the DNA TGTGCCAGCAGTGAGCCGGACAACTACGAGCAGTACTTC. Its protein is CASSEPDNYEQYF.

The chain recombines TRBV18 with TRBJ2-7; 14 bases agree with TRBD2. The CDR3 is made up of 15 amino acids. J was trimmed by 3 bases and V by 2 bases; bases with no gene match: 0. Looked up from germline, CDR1 is KGHSH and CDR2 is LQKENI. This CDR3 is CASSPGTSGSYEQYF. Written as DNA, the CDR3 is TGTGCCAGCTCACCAGGGACTAGCGGGAGCTACGAGCAGTACTTC.

V gene TRBV19 combines with J gene TRBJ1-2, with D maybe TRBD1 (6 bases). The CDR3 spans 15 residues. Germline V gives CDR1 LNHDA, CDR2 SQIVND (reference sequence). V lost 3 bases and J 6 bases, leaving 17 bases between the germline ends. CDR3 nucleotides: TGTGCCAGTAGTATCAAGCGGACAGTCGAACATGGCTACACCTTC. It translates to CASSIKRTVEHGYTF.

This clone is a singleton in its sample. The V gene is TRBV7-9, the J gene TRBJ2-5; possibly TRBD1 or TRBD2 for D (5 bases each). Looked up from germline, CDR1 is SEHNR and CDR2 is FQNEAQ (reference sequence). The V end lost 5 bases, the J end lost 5 bases, and 12 bases lay between the germline ends. CDR3 length equals 13 residues. CDR3 in DNA: TGTGCCAGCAGCGTAGACAGCGGCGAGACCCAGTACTTC. Protein product: CASSVDSGETQYF.

V and J are TRBV19 and TRBJ1-6, with D possibly being TRBD1 (6 bases). The CDR3 has 16 amino acids. Germline assignment: CDR1 LNHDA and CDR2 SQIVND (reference sequence). V was shortened by 7 bases and J by 0 bases, with 13 bases between the two germline ends. In nucleotides, the CDR3 is TGTGCCAGTATCCGGACAGCCGACTCCTATAATTCACCCCTCCACTTT. This sequence encodes CASIRTADSYNSPLHF.

The chain carries TRBV11-2 and TRBJ2-1; TRBD2 agrees at 13 bases. Per germline, CDR1 SGHAT and CDR2 FQNNGV. The CDR3 is 17 amino acids. After removal of 5 bases from V and 7 bases from J, the junction contained 11 bases not matched to a gene. Here the CDR3 reads CASSPTSGRARRNEQFF. In DNA, the CDR3 is TGTGCCAGCAGCCCTACTAGCGGGAGGGCCCGACGTAATGAGCAGTTCTTC.

This clone was observed at least ten times. The chain carries TRBV6-2 or TRBV6-3 and TRBJ2-1; 8 bases are shared with TRBD2. The CDR3 runs to 15 residues. The germline CDR1 and CDR2 sequences are MNHEY and SVGEGT. The ends lost 0 bases at V and 4 bases at J; junction bases unmatched: 2. DNA for the CDR3: TGTGCCAGCAGTTACTCACTAGCGGAGTACAATGAGCAGTTCTTC. Amino acids: CASSYSLAEYNEQFF.

The chain recombines TRBV28 with TRBJ2-3, with D perhaps matching TRBD1 (5 bases). The CDR3 is 13 residues long. Germline V lookup: CDR1 MDHEN, CDR2 SYDVKM. Deletions cut 5 bases from V and 0 bases from J, with 6 bases between. CDR3 sequence (DNA): TGTGCCAGCAGTAGGACAAGCACAGATACGCAGTATTTT. This sequence encodes CASSRTSTDTQYF.

V and J are TRBV6-5 and TRBJ2-3; weak D call: TRBD2 (6 bases). Germline values: CDR1 MNHEY, CDR2 SVGAGI. V was pared by 2 bases and J by 2 bases, with 11 bases between. This CDR3 is 15 amino acids long. CDR3 loop: CASSYRGIDTDTQYF. CDR3 nucleotides: TGTGCCAGCAGTTACCGCGGGATTGACACAGATACGCAGTATTTT.

CDR3 sequence: CASRAGTGQGSTEAFF. CDR3 sequence (DNA): TGCGCCAGCAGGGCGGGAACGGGACAGGGGAGCACTGAAGCTTTCTTT. J is TRBJ1-1 and V is TRBV5-1, with 10 positions matching TRBD1. Germline V gives CDR1 SGHRS, CDR2 YFSETQ. CDR3 length equals 16 residues. Losses at the gene ends were 5 bases for V and 4 bases for J; bases not matched to a gene: 11.

The chain joins TRBV12-5 to TRBJ1-5; D not certain. Trimming took 8 bases from V and 4 from J, leaving 15 bases between them. The CDR3 length is 14 residues. Germline loops: CDR1 LGHNT, CDR2 FRNRAP. CDR3 sequence (DNA): TGTGCTAGTAAGACGACGGACTGTAATCAGCCCCAGCATTTT. Translating it yields CASKTTDCNQPQHF.

The V call is TRBV6-5, the J call TRBJ1-2; 7 bases are a match to TRBD1. CDR1 is MNHEY and CDR2 is SVGAGI in the germline V gene. V shed 10 bases and J 0 bases; nucleotides not matched to a gene: 5. CDR3 size: 13 residues. The CDR3 nucleotides read TGTGCCACGGGGGACAGCCCTAACTATGGCTACACCTTC. Amino acid sequence: CATGDSPNYGYTF.

The gene calls are TRBV5-1 and TRBJ2-7, with D possibly TRBD2 on 6 matching bases. The CDR3 contains 14 residues. Trimming shortened V by 1 base and J by 5 bases, and 13 bases separated the two germline ends. Germline V CDR1 and CDR2: SGHRS, YFSETQ. The DNA for the CDR3 is TGCGCCAGCAGCTTGCAACCAGGCGGGAACGAGCAGTACTTC. Its translation is CASSLQPGGNEQYF.

The J gene is TRBJ2-2, the V gene TRBV29-1; the match to TRBD2 covers 10 bases. There are 14 residues in the CDR3. V was pared by 4 bases and J by 1 base, with 0 bases of the junction left unmatched. The V gene's germline CDR1 is SQVTM and CDR2 ANQGSEA. The CDR3 reads CSVGLAGNTGELFF. CDR3 nucleotides: TGCAGCGTTGGACTAGCGGGGAACACCGGGGAGCTGTTTTTT.

The V and J genes are TRBV5-1 and TRBJ2-1, with a tentative D call TRBD2 (6 bases). This CDR3 has 16 residues. V lost 1 base to trimming and J lost 6 bases, with 17 bases between them. Germline assignment: CDR1 SGHRS and CDR2 YFSETQ. CDR3 bases: TGCGCCAGCAGCTTGTGGGGTTCGGGAGTGGGCAATGAGCAGTTCTTC. Its protein is CASSLWGSGVGNEQFF.

This clone was counted only a few times. This CDR3 is CATRGQADNSPLHF. The CDR3 DNA reads as TGTGCCACGAGGGGACAGGCCGATAATTCACCCCTCCACTTT. The rearrangement joins TRBV10-3 to TRBJ1-6, with 8 positions matching TRBD1. The V gene end was trimmed by 10 bases and the J gene end by 5 bases; junction bases not matched to a gene: 7. The CDR3 runs to 14 residues. Germline-derived CDR1 and CDR2 are ENHRY and SYGVKD.

The rearrangement links TRBV13 to TRBJ2-5; D is perhaps TRBD2 (7 bases). The CDR3 has 15 amino acids. Germline V gives CDR1 PRHDT, CDR2 FYEKMQ (reference sequence). Trimming took 5 bases from V and 4 from J, leaving 17 bases between them. DNA for the CDR3: TGTGCCAGCAGCCGGGGGGCTGCCGGAAGAGAGACCCAGTACTTC. Translated, it gives CASSRGAAGRETQYF.

The chain uses TRBV7-6 and TRBJ1-3, with TRBD1 matching 8 bases. The CDR3 has 16 residues. Per the germline V gene, CDR1 is SGHVS and CDR2 is FNYEAQ. J was trimmed by 3 bases and V by 5 bases; bases with no gene match: 9. The CDR3 coding sequence is TGTGCCAGCAGCATCGCAGGGGGCAATGGTGGAAACACCATATATTTT. This translates into CASSIAGGNGGNTIYF.

V usage is TRBV5-1 and J usage is TRBJ2-5, with TRBD2 matching over 7 bases. The CDR3 sequence is 15 residues long. Germline V gene lookup returns CDR1 SGHRS and CDR2 YFSETQ. Trimming cost V 0 bases and J 5 bases; bases outside gene matches: 7. CDR3 DNA sequence: TGCGCCAGCAGCTTGGGGACTAGAGGGTATGAGACCCAGTACTTC. It codes for CASSLGTRGYETQYF. Full variable domain (missing parts from reference TRBV5-1 and TRBJ2-5): KAGVTQTPRYLIKTRGQQVTLSCSPISGHRSVSWYQQTPGQGLQFLFEYFSETQRNKGNFPGRFSGRQFSNSRSEMNVSTLELGDSALYLCASSLGTRGYETQYFGPGTRLLVL.

This chain connects TRBV28 to TRBJ2-3, with 9 bases that match TRBD2. V lost 6 bases to trimming and J lost 1 base; unmatched junction nucleotides: 8. Per the germline V gene, CDR1 is MDHEN and CDR2 is SYDVKM. CDR3 length equals 16 residues. In nucleotides, the CDR3 is TGTGCCAGCAGGTCGGGTAGCGGGAGCGGCACAGATACGCAGTATTTT. Its protein is CASRSGSGSGTDTQYF.

The chain uses TRBV7-2 and TRBJ2-3; the D is unclear. Per germline, CDR1 SGHTA and CDR2 FQGNSA. V was cut by 1 base and J by 1 base, with 9 bases left in between. The length of the CDR3 is 15 residues. CDR3 bases: TGTGCCAGCAGCTTAGGTGGGCCTCGCACAGATACGCAGTATTTT. Amino acids: CASSLGGPRTDTQYF.

The V gene is TRBV5-4, the J gene TRBJ2-1; possibly TRBD2 for D (6 bases). Germline V gene data show CDR1 as SGHNT and CDR2 as YYREEE (reference sequence). Between the trimmed V and J ends, which lost 3 bases and 12 bases, there was a span of 13 bases. The CDR3 spans 12 residues. CDR3 sequence: CASSSLGGGQFF. CDR3 coding DNA: TGTGCCAGCAGCTCACTGGGAGGAGGGCAGTTCTTC.

The chain links TRBV5-8 to TRBJ2-7; a possible D gene is TRBD1 (6 bases). The CDR3 is made up of 13 amino acids. V lost 1 base and J 7 bases, leaving 12 bases between the germline ends. Germline lookup yields CDR1 SGHTS and CDR2 YDEGEE. The CDR3 DNA sequence: TGTGCCAGCAGCTTGCAACAGGGATGGGAGCAGTACTTC. This translates into CASSLQQGWEQYF.

This sequence joins TRBV7-2 and TRBJ1-1; D ambiguous. Germline CDR1 reads SGHTA; CDR2 reads FQGNSA. The CDR3 has 15 residues. V lost 3 bases, J lost 1 base, and 12 bases lay in between. CDR3 in DNA: TGTGCCAGCAGCTTTGGCCTCAACAGGAACACTGAAGCTTTCTTT. Its protein is CASSFGLNRNTEAFF. Looking up the rest from reference TRBV7-2 and TRBJ1-1 gives the full variable domain: GAGVSQSPSNKVTEKGKDVELRCDPISGHTALYWYRQSLGQGLEFLIYFQGNSAPDKSGLPSDRFSAERTGGSVSTLTIQRTQQEDSAVYLCASSFGLNRNTEAFFGQGTRLTVV.